This entry lists 8 T cell receptor beta chains sequenced from one sample in a study of T cell repertoires in ileal Crohn's disease. Time point here: neoterminal ileum biopsy at postoperative endoscopy, about 6 months after surgery. The data were produced by immunoSEQ multiplex PCR, yet TCRdb's version contains in-frame clones alone and is incomplete. Of under 20,000 clones in the sample, 65% to 80% were seen once. Sequenced: ileal tissue. The receptor source for this set is an adult with Crohn's disease.

The rearrangement joins TRBV2 to TRBJ1-3; 7 nucleotides align to TRBD1. The CDR3 consists of 15 residues. V shed 2 bases and J 2 bases; nucleotides not matched to a gene: 3. Germline loops: CDR1 SNHLY, CDR2 FYNNEI. CDR3 bases: TGTGCCAGCAGTGAACTCGACAGGGCTGGAAACACCATATATTTT. This translates into CASSELDRAGNTIYF.

J is TRBJ1-6 and V is TRBV30; 9 positions match TRBD1. V lost 6 bases, J lost 8 bases, and 5 bases stayed unmatched. CDR1 and CDR2 (germline): GTSNPN, SVGIG (reference sequence). CDR3 length equals 13 residues. CDR3 region: CACTDRGDSPLHF. The CDR3 DNA follows: TGTGCCTGTACAGACAGGGGGGATTCACCCCTCCACTTT.

The chain couples TRBV15 to TRBJ2-4; 8 positions match TRBD1. The CDR3 spans 14 residues. The J segment lost 5 bases and the V segment lost 5 bases, leaving 5 bases of the junction unmatched. Germline CDR1 is LNHNV and CDR2 is YYDKDF (reference sequence). The CDR3 here is CATSVGTGQNIQYF. The CDR3 bases are TGTGCCACCAGCGTTGGGACAGGTCAAAACATTCAGTACTTC.

The chain has TRBV10-1 and TRBJ2-7; TRBD1 is a possible D gene (5 bases). V was shortened by 3 bases and J by 9 bases, with 18 bases between the two germline ends. The CDR3 contains 14 residues. Germline CDR1 WNHNN, CDR2 SYGVQD (reference sequence). The CDR3 is CASSETGDPTGQYF. The DNA for the CDR3 is TGCGCCAGCAGTGAAACAGGTGACCCGACCGGGCAGTACTTC.

The chain has TRBV6-5 and TRBJ2-7; 8 nucleotides align to TRBD2. CDR3 size: 12 residues. Germline CDR1 and CDR2: MNHEY and SVGAGI. V was clipped by 10 bases and J by 3 bases; unmatched bases: 5. CDR3 in DNA: TGTGCCACCCTAAGCGGGAGCTACGAGCAGTACTTC. This translates into CATLSGSYEQYF.

The CDR3 DNA sequence: TGTGCCTGGAGTCCACACACTAGCGGGGACGGAGAGACCCAGTACTTC. The encoded protein is CAWSPHTSGDGETQYF. The genes are TRBV30 and TRBJ2-5; 10 positions agree with TRBD2. The CDR3 extends over 16 amino acids. CDR1 GTSNPN and CDR2 SVGIG come from the germline V gene (reference sequence). J lost 4 bases, V lost 2 bases, and 10 bases had no gene match.

The chain links TRBV5-4 to TRBJ1-2, with D perhaps TRBD1 (6 bases). Germline loops: CDR1 SGHNT, CDR2 YYREEE (reference sequence). With 0 bases removed from V and 8 bases from J, the gap between germline ends came to 11 bases. There are 13 residues in the CDR3. CDR3 sequence reads: CASSLAGAGGYTF. The CDR3 DNA reads as TGTGCCAGCAGCTTGGCAGGGGCCGGAGGCTACACCTTC.

V usage is TRBV5-5 and J usage is TRBJ1-5; weak D call: TRBD1 (6 bases). CDR1 is SGHKS and CDR2 is YYEKEE in the germline V gene (reference sequence). V was shortened by 1 base and J by 7 bases, with 12 bases between the two germline ends. This CDR3 has 14 residues. The CDR3 sequence is CASSLMGARQPQHF. DNA of the CDR3: TGTGCCAGCAGCTTGATGGGGGCCAGACAGCCCCAGCATTTT.